This entry lists 12 T cell receptor beta chains sequenced from one sample in a study of lymphopenia after photon versus proton radiotherapy. Clones were read by immunoSEQ multiplex PCR, and TCRdb kept only the in-frame ones, dropping some. The data contain 10,000 to 15,000 clones, roughly 90% of them singletons. Source: peripheral blood, taken from a patient treated with proton-based radiotherapy. The origin of the receptors is a man in his sixties with pancreatic cancer.

In its sample, this clone was seen once. The chain has TRBV2 and TRBJ2-2; TRBD1 is a possible D gene (6 bases). Trimming took 6 bases from V and 7 from J, leaving 15 bases between them. CDR1 SNHLY and CDR2 FYNNEI come from the germline V gene. The CDR3 has 14 amino acids. CDR3 residues: CASSGTPVIGELFF. The DNA of the CDR3 is TGTGCCAGCAGCGGGACACCGGTTATCGGGGAGCTGTTTTTT. The whole variable domain, filled in from reference TRBV2 and TRBJ2-2, reads EPEVTQTPSHQVTQMGQEVILRCVPISNHLYFYWYRQILGQKVEFLVSFYNNEISEKSEIFDDQFSVERPDGSNFTLKIRSTKLEDSAMYFCASSGTPVIGELFFGEGSRLTVL.

This chain joins TRBV5-6 and TRBJ1-5; 11 nucleotides agree with TRBD1. Germline V lookup: CDR1 SGHDT, CDR2 YYEEEE. The CDR3 is 16 amino acids. The ends lost 4 bases at V and 5 bases at J; junction bases unmatched: 8. The CDR3 region has the DNA TGTGCCAGCAGCACGGGGACAGGGGGATTTGATCAGCCCCAGCATTTT. Translating gives CASSTGTGGFDQPQHF.

The V and J genes are TRBV6-1 and TRBJ1-5, with TRBD1 as a possible D gene (5 bases). CDR1 is MNHNS and CDR2 is SASEGT in the germline V gene. Trimming left V 0 bases short and J 3 bases short, with 9 bases between. The CDR3 loop spans 15 amino acids. The CDR3 is CASSEAGGNNQPQHF. CDR3 bases: TGTGCCAGCAGTGAAGCTGGGGGTAACAATCAGCCCCAGCATTTT.

The chain recombines TRBV2 with TRBJ2-2; no reliable D call. Looked up from germline, CDR1 is SNHLY and CDR2 is FYNNEI. The CDR3 has 16 residues. The germline V and J ends were trimmed by 2 bases and 1 base, with 11 bases remaining between them. CDR3: CASSEYSGQNTGELFF. The CDR3 coding sequence is TGTGCCAGCAGTGAATATTCAGGTCAGAACACCGGGGAGCTGTTTTTT.

The chain couples TRBV4-3 to TRBJ1-2; D is unclear. The germline V and J ends were trimmed by 2 bases and 0 bases, with 7 bases remaining between them. CDR1 LGHNA and CDR2 YSLEER come from the germline V gene. The CDR3 is 14 amino acids. The CDR3 DNA reads as TGCGCCAGCAGCCAAACCGGCACTAACTATGGCTACACCTTC. Protein sequence: CASSQTGTNYGYTF.

The V call is TRBV4-3, the J call TRBJ2-7, with D unclear. V lost 2 bases, J lost 0 bases, and 8 bases lay in between. The CDR3 covers 14 residues. Germline assignment: CDR1 LGHNA and CDR2 YSLEER. CDR3 nucleotides: TGCGCCAGCAGCCAATACAAGGGCTCCTACGAGCAGTACTTC. Translation gives CASSQYKGSYEQYF.

The V gene is TRBV2, the J gene TRBJ1-1; the match to TRBD1 covers 7 bases. J gave up 4 bases and V 10 bases, and 12 bases lay outside the gene matches. This CDR3 is 14 amino acids long. Germline V gives CDR1 SNHLY, CDR2 FYNNEI. CDR3 nucleotide sequence: TGTGCCACCCTACAGGGGAGTCAATTCACTGAAGCTTTCTTT. Protein: CATLQGSQFTEAFF.

The CDR3 here is CASSLGQGGINEQFF. In DNA, the CDR3 is TGCGCCAGCAGCCTAGGACAAGGGGGGATCAATGAGCAGTTCTTC. The gene calls are TRBV5-1 and TRBJ2-1; the D gene could be TRBD1 or TRBD2 (6 bases each). V lost 4 bases, J lost 6 bases, and 17 bases lay in between. This CDR3 region has 15 residues. Looked up from germline, CDR1 is SGHRS and CDR2 is YFSETQ.

This sequence joins TRBV9 and TRBJ2-7; 8 bases are shared with TRBD2. This CDR3 is 17 amino acids long. Germline CDR1 reads SGDLS; CDR2 reads YYNGEE. V gave up 3 bases and J gave up 6 bases; unmatched junction bases: 17. Here the CDR3 DNA reads TGTGCCAGCAGCGCCCTCGTAGCGGGACCCTCTATTGCCGAGCAGTACTTC. Protein: CASSALVAGPSIAEQYF.

The rearrangement links TRBV4-1 to TRBJ2-1; D possibly corresponds to TRBD2 (6 bases). The CDR3 has 16 amino acids. The ends were cut back, 0 bases at V and 1 base at J, with 10 bases in the middle. CDR1 MGHRA and CDR2 YSYEKL come from the germline V gene. DNA of the CDR3: TGCGCCAGCAGCCAAGATTACAGCGGGTCCTACAATGAGCAGTTCTTC. Protein product: CASSQDYSGSYNEQFF.

The chain carries TRBV5-4 and TRBJ2-7; D remains unclear. The CDR3 consists of 14 residues. Germline CDR1 and CDR2: SGHNT and YYREEE (reference sequence). The V end lost 0 bases, the J end lost 2 bases, and 9 bases lay between the germline ends. In DNA, the CDR3 is TGTGCCAGCAGCTTGGGAAGGGCCGCCTACGAGCAGTACTTC. Translated: CASSLGRAAYEQYF.

In its sample, this clone was seen once. CDR3 in DNA: TGTGCCAGCAGGGGGCCGGCTGTCTACGAGCAGTACTTC. As protein: CASRGPAVYEQYF. This chain connects TRBV25-1 to TRBJ2-7, with a weak D call TRBD1 (5 bases). Germline lookup yields CDR1 MGHDK and CDR2 SYGVNS. With 6 bases removed from V and 3 bases from J, the gap between germline ends came to 12 bases. This CDR3 spans 13 amino acids.